This T cell receptor (beta chain) stems from a study of blood T cell repertoires in COVID-19. Whole-study context: PBMCs, B-cell-depleted T cells, or T cells provided the cDNA or gDNA that made up the material.

Method: immunoSEQ multiplex PCR; TCRdb's copy keeps in-frame clones and lacks some. The repertoire holds around 47,000 clones, with about 88% as singletons. This CDR3 is 13 amino acids long. Germline V lookup: CDR1 SGHRS, CDR2 YFSETQ. V was cut by 4 bases and J by 3 bases, with 9 bases left in between. The rearrangement links TRBV5-1 to TRBJ2-3; D uncertain. The sequenced sample was peripheral blood. The receptor's source is a man aged 50 or older with active COVID-19. DNA for the CDR3: TGCGCCAGCAGCCAAGAGTGGACAGATACGCAGTATTTT. It is translated as CASSQEWTDTQYF.